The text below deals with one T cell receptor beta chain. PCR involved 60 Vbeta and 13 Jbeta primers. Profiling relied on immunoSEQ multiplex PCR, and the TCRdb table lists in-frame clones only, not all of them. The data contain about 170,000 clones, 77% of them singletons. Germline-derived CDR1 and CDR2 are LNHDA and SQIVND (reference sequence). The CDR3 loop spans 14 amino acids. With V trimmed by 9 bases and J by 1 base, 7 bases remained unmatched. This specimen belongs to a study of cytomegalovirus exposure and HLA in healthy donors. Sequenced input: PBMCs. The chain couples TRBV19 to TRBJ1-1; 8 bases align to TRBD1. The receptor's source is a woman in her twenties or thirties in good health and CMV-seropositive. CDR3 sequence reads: CASLLGQANTEAFF. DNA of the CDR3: TGTGCCAGCCTCTTGGGACAGGCGAACACTGAAGCTTTCTTT.